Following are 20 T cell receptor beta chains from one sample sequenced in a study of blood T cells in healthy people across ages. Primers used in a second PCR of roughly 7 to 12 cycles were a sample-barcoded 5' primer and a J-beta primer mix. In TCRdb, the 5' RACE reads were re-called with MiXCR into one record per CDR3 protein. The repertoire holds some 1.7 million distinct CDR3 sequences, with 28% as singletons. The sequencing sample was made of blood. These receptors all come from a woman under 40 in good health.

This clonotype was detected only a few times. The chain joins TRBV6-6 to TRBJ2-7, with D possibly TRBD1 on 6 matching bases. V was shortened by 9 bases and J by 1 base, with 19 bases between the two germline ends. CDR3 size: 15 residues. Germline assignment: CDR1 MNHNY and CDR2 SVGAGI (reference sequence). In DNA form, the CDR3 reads TGTGCCAGGACGGACAGACAACTACCTTCCTACGAGCAGTACTTC. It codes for CARTDRQLPSYEQYF.

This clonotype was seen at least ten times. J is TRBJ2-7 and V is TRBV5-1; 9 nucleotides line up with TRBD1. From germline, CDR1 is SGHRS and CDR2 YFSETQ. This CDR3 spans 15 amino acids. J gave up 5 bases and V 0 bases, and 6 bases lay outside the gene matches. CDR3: CASSLATGGKDEQYF. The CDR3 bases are TGCGCCAGCAGCTTGGCGACAGGGGGAAAGGACGAGCAGTACTTC.

The CDR3 sequence is CASSSPTGGEPGANVLTF. The DNA of the CDR3 is TGCGCCAGCAGCTCACCGACAGGGGGAGAACCTGGGGCCAACGTCCTGACTTTC. This sequence joins TRBV5-1 and TRBJ2-6, with 9 bases that match TRBD1. The J segment lost 2 bases and the V segment lost 3 bases, leaving 9 bases of the junction unmatched. This CDR3 is built from 18 residues. Germline CDR1 reads SGHRS; CDR2 reads YFSETQ.

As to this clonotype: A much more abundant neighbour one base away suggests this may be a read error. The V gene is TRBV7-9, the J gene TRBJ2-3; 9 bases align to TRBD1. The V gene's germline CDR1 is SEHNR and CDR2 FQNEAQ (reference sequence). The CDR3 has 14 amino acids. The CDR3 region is CASSQGQGTDAQYF. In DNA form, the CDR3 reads TGTGCCAGCAGCCAGGGACAGGGAACAGATGCGCAGTATTTT. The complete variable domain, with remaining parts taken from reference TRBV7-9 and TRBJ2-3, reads DTGVSQNPRHKITKRGQNVTFRCDPISEHNRLYWYRQTLGQGPEFLTYFQNEAQLEKSRLLSDRFSAERPKGSFSTLEIQRTEQGDSAMYLCASSQGQGTDAQYFGPGTRLTVL.

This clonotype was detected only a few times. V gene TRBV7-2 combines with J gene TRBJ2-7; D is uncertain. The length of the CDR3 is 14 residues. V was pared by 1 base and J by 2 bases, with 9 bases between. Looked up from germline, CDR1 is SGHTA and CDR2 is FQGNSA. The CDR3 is CASSLEDQAYEQYF. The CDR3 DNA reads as TGTGCCAGCAGCTTAGAGGACCAAGCCTACGAGCAGTACTTC.

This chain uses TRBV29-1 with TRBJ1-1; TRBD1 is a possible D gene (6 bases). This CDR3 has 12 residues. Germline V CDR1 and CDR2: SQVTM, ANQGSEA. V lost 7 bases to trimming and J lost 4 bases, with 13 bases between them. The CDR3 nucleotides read TGCAGCGCCATCACAGGGCCCACTGAAGCTTTCTTT. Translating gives CSAITGPTEAFF. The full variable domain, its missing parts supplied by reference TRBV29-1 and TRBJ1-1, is SAVISQKPSRDICQRGTSLTIQCQVDSQVTMMFWYRQQPGQSLTLIATANQGSEATYESGFVIDKFPISRPNLTFSTLTVSNMSPEDSSIYLCSAITGPTEAFFGQGTRLTVV.

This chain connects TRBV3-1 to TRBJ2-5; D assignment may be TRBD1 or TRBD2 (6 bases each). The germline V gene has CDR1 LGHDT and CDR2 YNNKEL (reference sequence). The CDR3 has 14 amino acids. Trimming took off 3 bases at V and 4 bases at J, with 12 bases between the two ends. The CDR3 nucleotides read TGTGCCAGCAGCCACGCCGGAGGGGGAGAGACCCAGTACTTC. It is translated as CASSHAGGGETQYF.

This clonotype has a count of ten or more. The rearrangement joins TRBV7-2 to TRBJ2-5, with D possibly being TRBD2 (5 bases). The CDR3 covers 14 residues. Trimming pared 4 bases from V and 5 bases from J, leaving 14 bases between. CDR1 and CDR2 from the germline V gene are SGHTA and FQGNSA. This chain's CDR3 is CASSSWVGGETQYF. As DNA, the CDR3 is TGTGCCAGCAGCTCTTGGGTGGGCGGGGAGACCCAGTACTTC. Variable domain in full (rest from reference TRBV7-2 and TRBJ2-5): GAGVSQSPSNKVTEKGKDVELRCDPISGHTALYWYRQSLGQGLEFLIYFQGNSAPDKSGLPSDRFSAERTGGSVSTLTIQRTQQEDSAVYLCASSSWVGGETQYFGPGTRLLVL.

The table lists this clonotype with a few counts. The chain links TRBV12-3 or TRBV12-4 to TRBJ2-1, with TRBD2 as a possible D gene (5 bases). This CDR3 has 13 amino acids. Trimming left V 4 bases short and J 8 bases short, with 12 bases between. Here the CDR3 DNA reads TGTGCCAGCAGTTCACTAGTAGCCCATGAGCAGTTCTTC. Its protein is CASSSLVAHEQFF.

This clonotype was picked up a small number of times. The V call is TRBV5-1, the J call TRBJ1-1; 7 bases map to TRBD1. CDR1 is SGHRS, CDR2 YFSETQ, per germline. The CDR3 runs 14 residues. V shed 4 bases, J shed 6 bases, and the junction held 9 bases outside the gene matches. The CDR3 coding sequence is TGCGCCAGCAGCACCACCGGGACAGCTGCTGAAGCTTTCTTT. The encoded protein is CASSTTGTAAEAFF.

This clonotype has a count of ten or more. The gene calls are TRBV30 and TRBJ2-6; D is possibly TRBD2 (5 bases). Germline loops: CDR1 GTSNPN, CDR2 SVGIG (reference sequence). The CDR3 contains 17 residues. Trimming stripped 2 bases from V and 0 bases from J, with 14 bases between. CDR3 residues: CAWSHTGVLSGANVLTF. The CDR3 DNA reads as TGTGCCTGGAGTCATACCGGGGTCCTCTCTGGGGCCAACGTCCTGACTTTC.

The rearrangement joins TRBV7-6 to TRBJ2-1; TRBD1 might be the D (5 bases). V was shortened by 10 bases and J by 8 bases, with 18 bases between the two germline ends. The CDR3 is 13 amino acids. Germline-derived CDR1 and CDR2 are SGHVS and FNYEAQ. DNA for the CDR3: TGTGCCACTCAACCCGGCAGGGCGGATGAGCAGTTCTTC. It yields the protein CATQPGRADEQFF.

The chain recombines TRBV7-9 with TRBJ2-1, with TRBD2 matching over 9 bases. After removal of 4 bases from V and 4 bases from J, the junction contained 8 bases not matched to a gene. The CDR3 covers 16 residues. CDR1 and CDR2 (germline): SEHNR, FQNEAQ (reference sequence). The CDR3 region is CASSSMLAGFYNEQFF. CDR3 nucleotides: TGTGCCAGCAGCTCAATGCTAGCGGGATTTTACAATGAGCAGTTCTTC.

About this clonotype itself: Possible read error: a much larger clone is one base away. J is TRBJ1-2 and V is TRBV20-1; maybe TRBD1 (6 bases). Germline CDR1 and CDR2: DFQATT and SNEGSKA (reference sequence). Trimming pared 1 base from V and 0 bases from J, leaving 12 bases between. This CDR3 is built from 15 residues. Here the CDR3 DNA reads TGCAGTGCTAGAGTTGGGGGCACAGCTAACTATGGCTACACCTTC. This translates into CSARVGGTANYGYTF.

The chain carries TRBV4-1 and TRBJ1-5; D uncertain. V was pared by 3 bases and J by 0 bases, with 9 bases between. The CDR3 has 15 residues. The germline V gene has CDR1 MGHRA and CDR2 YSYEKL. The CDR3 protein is CASSQYTDSNQPQHF. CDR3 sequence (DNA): TGCGCCAGCAGCCAGTATACGGATAGCAATCAGCCCCAGCATTTT.

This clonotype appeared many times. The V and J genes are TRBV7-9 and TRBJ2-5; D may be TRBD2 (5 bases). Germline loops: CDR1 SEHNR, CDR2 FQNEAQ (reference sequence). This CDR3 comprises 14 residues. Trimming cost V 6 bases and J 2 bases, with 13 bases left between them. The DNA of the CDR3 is TGTGCCAGCAGTGCCCAAACGGGGCAAGAGACCCAGTACTTC. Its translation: CASSAQTGQETQYF. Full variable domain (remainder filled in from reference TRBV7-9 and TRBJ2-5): DTGVSQNPRHKITKRGQNVTFRCDPISEHNRLYWYRQTLGQGPEFLTYFQNEAQLEKSRLLSDRFSAERPKGSFSTLEIQRTEQGDSAMYLCASSAQTGQETQYFGPGTRLLVL.

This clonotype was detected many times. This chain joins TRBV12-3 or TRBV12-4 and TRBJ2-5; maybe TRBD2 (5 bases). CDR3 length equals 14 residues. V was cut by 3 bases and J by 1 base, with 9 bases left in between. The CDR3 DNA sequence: TGTGCCAGCAGTTTGAGGGCGTCCCAAGAGACCCAGTACTTC. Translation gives CASSLRASQETQYF.

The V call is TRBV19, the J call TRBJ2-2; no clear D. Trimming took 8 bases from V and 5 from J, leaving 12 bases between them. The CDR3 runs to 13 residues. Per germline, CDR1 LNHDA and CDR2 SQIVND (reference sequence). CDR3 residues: CASRLVGTGELFF. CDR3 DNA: TGTGCCAGTCGCTTAGTCGGTACCGGGGAGCTGTTTTTT.

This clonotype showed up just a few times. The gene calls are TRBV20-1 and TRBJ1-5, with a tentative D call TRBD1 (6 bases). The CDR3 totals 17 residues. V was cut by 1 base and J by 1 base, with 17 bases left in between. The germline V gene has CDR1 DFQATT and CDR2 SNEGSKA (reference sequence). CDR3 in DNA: TGCAGTGCTAGAGGTAGAAGGGGCAGGGGAAGCAATCAGCCCCAGCATTTT. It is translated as CSARGRRGRGSNQPQHF.

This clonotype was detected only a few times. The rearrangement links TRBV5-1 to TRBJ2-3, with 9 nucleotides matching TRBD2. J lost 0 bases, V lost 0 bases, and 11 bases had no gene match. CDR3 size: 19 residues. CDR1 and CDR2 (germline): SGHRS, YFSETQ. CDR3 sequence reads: CASSLAYLAGRSSTDTQYF. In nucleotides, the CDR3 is TGCGCCAGCAGCTTGGCGTATCTAGCGGGGCGGTCTAGCACAGATACGCAGTATTTT.